The TCR beta chain under discussion was sequenced for a study of T-cell reconstitution after alpha-beta-depleted transplantation in children. The CDR3 has 16 residues. Trimming left V 3 bases short and J 7 bases short, with 20 bases between. Germline values: CDR1 SGHRS, CDR2 YFSETQ. Preparation of the TCRbeta library used unique molecular identifiers. In TCRdb, the PCR reads were re-called with MiXCR into one record per CDR3 protein. The table records about 360,000 distinct CDR3 sequences, about 14% of them present only once. This clonotype was recorded a few times. The origin of this receptor is a human donor who donated a stem cell graft to a child with Fanconi anemia. Source: PBMCs, taken from the stem cell graft. The genes are TRBV5-1 and TRBJ2-1; D is perhaps TRBD1 (9 bases). CDR3 region: CASSSREGDRANEQFF. For the CDR3, the DNA is TGCGCCAGCAGCTCACGGGAGGGGGACAGGGCGAATGAGCAGTTCTTC.